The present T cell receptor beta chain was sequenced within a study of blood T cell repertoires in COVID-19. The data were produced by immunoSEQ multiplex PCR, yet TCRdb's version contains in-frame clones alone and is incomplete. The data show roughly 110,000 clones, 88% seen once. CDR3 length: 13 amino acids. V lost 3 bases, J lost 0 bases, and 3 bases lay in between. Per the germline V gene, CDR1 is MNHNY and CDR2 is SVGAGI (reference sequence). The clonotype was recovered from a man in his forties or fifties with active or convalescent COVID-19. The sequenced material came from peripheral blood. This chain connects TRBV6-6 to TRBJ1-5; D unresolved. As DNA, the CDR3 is TGTGCCAGCAGTTATAATAGCAATCAGCCCCAGCATTTT. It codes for CASSYNSNQPQHF.